Listed below are T cell receptor beta chains from one sample, sequenced in a study of PD-1 blockade in mismatch repair-deficient tumors. The data were produced by immunoSEQ multiplex PCR, yet TCRdb's version contains in-frame clones alone and is incomplete. The data hold more than 50,000 clones, with roughly 88% observed a single time. This material consisted of peripheral blood, taken 52 weeks after starting pembrolizumab. The receptors stem from an adult with mismatch repair-deficient cancer. Both conserved end residues are part of each CDR3. A D gene is named only where the DNA matches it firmly. Not all rows give a size; the values are once, few, many and, for expanded clones, a class.

j_call d_call clone_size v_call cdr3_aa cdr3_nt
TRBJ2-7 . . TRBV27 CASRQGGSYEQYF TGTGCCAGCAGGCAGGGGGGCTCCTACGAGCAGTACTTC
TRBJ2-7 . . TRBV4-2 CASSQNTHGGNYEQYF TGTGCCAGCAGCCAGAATACACACGGGGGCAACTACGAGCAGTACTTC
TRBJ1-2 TRBD1 . TRBV10-3 CAISGTGEAANYGYTF TGTGCCATCAGTGGGACAGGGGAGGCGGCTAACTATGGCTACACCTTC
TRBJ2-1 TRBD2 . TRBV5-1 CASSLAGTSGYNEQFF TGCGCCAGCAGCTTGGCGGGGACTAGCGGTTACAATGAGCAGTTCTTC
TRBJ2-7 . . TRBV30 CALEPGPSSYEQYF TGTGCCTTAGAACCGGGGCCGAGCTCCTACGAGCAGTACTTC
TRBJ2-1 . . TRBV6-5 CASRARARAAYEQFF TGTGCCAGCAGGGCACGGGCCAGGGCGGCCTATGAGCAGTTCTTC
TRBJ1-1 . once TRBV11-2 CASSFSTEFEAFF TGTGCCAGCAGCTTTTCCACGGAATTTGAAGCTTTCTTT
TRBJ2-7 TRBD2 . TRBV5-6 CASSLGQTSGSSYEQYF TGTGCCAGCAGCTTGGGACAGACTAGCGGGAGTTCCTACGAGCAGTACTTC
TRBJ2-7 TRBD1 . TRBV27 CASSYRTGGEQYF TGTGCCAGCAGTTATAGGACAGGGGGCGAGCAGTACTTC
TRBJ2-7 TRBD1 . TRBV7-8 CASSSSRGRGYSYEQYF TGTGCCAGCAGCTCCAGCAGAGGCAGGGGGTATTCCTACGAGCAGTACTTC
TRBJ2-2 TRBD1 . TRBV6-4 CASSDGQGTGELFF TGTGCCAGCAGTGACGGACAGGGCACCGGGGAGCTGTTTTTT
TRBJ2-7 TRBD2 . TRBV5-6 CASSYGLASLDEQYF TGTGCCAGCAGCTACGGACTAGCGTCTCTGGACGAGCAGTACTTC
TRBJ2-3 TRBD2 . TRBV7-6 CASSLGPSGGTDTQYF TGTGCCAGCAGCTTAGGCCCTAGCGGGGGCACAGATACGCAGTATTTT
TRBJ2-3 TRBD2 . TRBV27 CASSTDGLAVTDTQYF TGTGCCAGCAGTACAGACGGCCTAGCGGTCACAGATACGCAGTATTTT
TRBJ2-7 TRBD1 . TRBV18 CASSPRTGAYEQYF TGTGCCAGCTCACCCAGGACAGGGGCCTACGAGCAGTACTTC
TRBJ1-2 TRBD1 . TRBV28 CASSPGQGDNYGYTF TGTGCCAGCAGTCCAGGGCAGGGGGATAACTATGGCTACACCTTC
TRBJ2-7 . . TRBV6-1 CASRGLSLYEQYF TGTGCCAGCAGGGGACTTAGTCTCTACGAGCAGTACTTC
TRBJ1-4 . . TRBV2 CASSVLFEKLFF TGTGCCAGCAGCGTTTTATTTGAAAAACTGTTTTTT
TRBJ2-7 TRBD1 few TRBV7-9 CASSSGTGRDEQYF TGTGCCAGCAGCTCCGGGACAGGGAGGGACGAGCAGTACTTC
TRBJ2-5 TRBD1 . TRBV29-1 CSANRGVQETQYF TGCAGCGCTAACAGGGGGGTCCAAGAGACCCAGTACTTC
TRBJ2-1 . . TRBV4-2 CASSQDRDEQFF TGTGCCAGCAGCCAAGACAGGGATGAGCAGTTCTTC
TRBJ2-1 . once TRBV7-9 CASSSPEEAYNEQFF TGTGCCAGCAGCTCACCGGAAGAAGCCTACAATGAGCAGTTCTTC
TRBJ1-5 . . TRBV11-2 CASSLDSTSNQPQHF TGTGCCAGCAGCTTAGATTCCACTAGCAATCAGCCCCAGCATTTT
TRBJ2-7 . . TRBV5-4 CASSLRWGVVSYEQYF TGTGCCAGCAGCTTAAGGTGGGGAGTGGTCTCCTACGAGCAGTACTTC
TRBJ1-3 TRBD1 . TRBV30 CAWGTGGGYTIYF TGTGCCTGGGGGACAGGGGGCGGATACACCATATATTTT
TRBJ2-7 . . TRBV20-1 CSAIERLQYF TGCAGTGCTATCGAGAGACTTCAGTACTTC
TRBJ2-7 TRBD2 . TRBV19 CASSSSGSSYEQYF TGTGCCAGTAGTAGTAGCGGGAGCTCCTACGAGCAGTACTTC
TRBJ1-4 TRBD1 . TRBV5-1 CASSLTGTAFLSLFF TGCGCCAGCAGCTTGACCGGGACAGCCTTTCTTTCACTGTTTTTT
TRBJ2-1 TRBD2 . TRBV6-1 CASSEGRAGVLYEQFF TGTGCCAGCAGTGAAGGTCGAGCGGGAGTATTGTATGAGCAGTTCTTC